Listed here are 22 T cell receptor beta chains from one sample, sequenced in a study of blood T cell repertoires in COVID-19. Only in-frame clones appear in the TCRdb table, and some are missing; sequencing was by immunoSEQ multiplex PCR. This sample has around 180,000 clones; about 91% occur once, and the top ten carry roughly 4.2%. Specimen: peripheral blood. The receptors originated from a woman between 25 and 40 years old with acute or convalescent COVID-19.

The chain has TRBV30 and TRBJ1-2, with TRBD1 as a possible D gene (5 bases). Germline V lookup: CDR1 GTSNPN, CDR2 SVGIG (reference sequence). The CDR3 contains 15 residues. V lost 3 bases to trimming and J lost 2 bases, with 16 bases between them. CDR3: CAWSIPPHRNYGYTF. CDR3 in DNA: TGTGCCTGGAGCATTCCCCCCCACAGGAACTATGGCTACACCTTC.

J is TRBJ1-4 and V is TRBV30; weak D call: TRBD1 (5 bases). This CDR3 spans 12 amino acids. Trimming stripped 8 bases from V and 12 bases from J, with 19 bases between. The germline gives CDR1 GTSNPN, CDR2 SVGIG (reference sequence). The DNA for the CDR3 is TGTGCCGGCAGCCAGGGTTACATGGAACTGTTTTTT. This sequence encodes CAGSQGYMELFF.

The gene calls are TRBV9 and TRBJ1-2; D perhaps matches TRBD1 (5 bases). Trimming stripped 5 bases from V and 7 bases from J, with 18 bases between. The CDR3 has 14 residues. CDR1 SGDLS and CDR2 YYNGEE come from the germline V gene. This CDR3 is CASRGPTGPLGYTF. The CDR3 DNA is TGTGCCAGCAGGGGCCCAACAGGTCCTCTTGGCTACACCTTC. Based on the CDR3 plus reference TRBV9 and TRBJ1-2, the full variable domain is DSGVTQTPKHLITATGQRVTLRCSPRSGDLSVYWYQQSLDQGLQFLIQYYNGEERAKGNILERFSAQQFPDLHSELNLSSLELGDSALYFCASRGPTGPLGYTFGSGTRLTVV.

This chain joins TRBV4-2 and TRBJ2-1; 13 positions match TRBD2. V lost 1 base and J lost 8; bases outside the gene matches: 5. The CDR3 is 16 amino acids. In germline, CDR1 is LGHNA, CDR2 YNFKEQ. CDR3: CASSQAGLAGDYEQFF. The CDR3 DNA is TGTGCCAGCAGCCAAGCTGGACTAGCGGGAGACTATGAGCAGTTCTTC.

V gene TRBV20-1 combines with J gene TRBJ2-1; 7 bases match TRBD2. The CDR3 sequence is 13 residues long. From germline, CDR1 is DFQATT and CDR2 SNEGSKA (reference sequence). Losses at the gene ends were 3 bases for V and 7 bases for J; bases not matched to a gene: 6. The CDR3 coding sequence is TGCAGTGCTAGTGGGCGGGAGTTTAATGAGCAGTTCTTC. Its translation is CSASGREFNEQFF.

The chain carries TRBV28 and TRBJ2-1; 10 bases line up with TRBD1. This CDR3 is built from 16 residues. The ends lost 5 bases at V and 7 bases at J; junction bases unmatched: 11. The germline V gene encodes CDR1 MDHEN and CDR2 SYDVKM. Written as DNA, the CDR3 is TGTGCCAGCAGTGAGGCGGAGGAGGACAGGGGGAATGAGCAGTTCTTC. It specifies CASSEAEEDRGNEQFF.

The V gene is TRBV7-2, the J gene TRBJ1-2, with a possible D match to TRBD1 (5 bases). Germline V gene sequence: CDR1 SGHTA, CDR2 FQGNSA. V gave up 2 bases and J gave up 2 bases, with 12 bases separating them. The CDR3 extends over 15 amino acids. The CDR3 DNA reads TGTGCCAGCAGCTTAAACGGGGGGTTCAACTATGGCTACACCTTC. Its protein is CASSLNGGFNYGYTF.

This chain connects TRBV7-7 to TRBJ2-5; 7 positions match TRBD2. Germline CDR1 SSHAT, CDR2 FNYEAQ (reference sequence). This CDR3 spans 12 amino acids. The DNA of the CDR3 is TGTGCTAGCGGGCCCTACCAAGAGACCCAGTACTTC. Translating it yields CASGPYQETQYF.

The chain carries TRBV9 and TRBJ2-2; 8 nucleotides line up with TRBD2. V trimming: 0 bases; J trimming: 5 bases; junction bases outside the gene matches: 6. Germline CDR1 reads SGDLS; CDR2 reads YYNGEE. The CDR3 runs to 16 residues. DNA of the CDR3: TGTGCCAGCAGCGTAGACCTCCGGGAGGGAACCGGGGAGCTGTTTTTT. Protein: CASSVDLREGTGELFF.

The sample holds one count of this clone. The chain carries TRBV28 and TRBJ2-1, with 11 nucleotides matching TRBD2. The germline V gene has CDR1 MDHEN and CDR2 SYDVKM. V lost 8 bases and J lost 9; bases outside the gene matches: 18. This CDR3 spans 17 amino acids. The CDR3 region is CASRRDSSGRKWSEQFF. The CDR3 nucleotides are TGTGCCAGCCGGCGAGACTCTAGCGGGAGGAAGTGGAGTGAGCAGTTCTTC. The entire variable domain, with the rest obtained from reference TRBV28 and TRBJ2-1, is as follows: DVKVTQSSRYLVKRTGEKVFLECVQDMDHENMFWYRQDPGLGLRLIYFSYDVKMKEKGDIPEGYSVSREKKERFSLILESASTNQTSMYLCASRRDSSGRKWSEQFFGPGTRLTVL.

This clone appeared a few times. The chain recombines TRBV7-2 with TRBJ2-7; 13 nucleotides line up with TRBD2. V shed 5 bases and J 4 bases; nucleotides not matched to a gene: 8. The germline V gene has CDR1 SGHTA and CDR2 FQGNSA. CDR3 length: 16 amino acids. The chain's CDR3 is CASSVSLAGGPYEQYF. The CDR3 DNA sequence: TGTGCCAGCAGCGTATCACTAGCGGGAGGGCCGTACGAGCAGTACTTC.

The chain combines TRBV2 with TRBJ1-1, with a possible D match to TRBD1 (6 bases). Germline CDR1 and CDR2: SNHLY and FYNNEI. CDR3 length: 11 amino acids. The germline V and J ends were trimmed by 4 bases and 11 bases, with 11 bases remaining between them. The CDR3 loop reads CASSAAGDAFF. The CDR3 region has the DNA TGTGCCAGCAGTGCGGCAGGGGATGCTTTCTTT.

This chain connects TRBV27 to TRBJ2-2; D not resolved. Germline CDR1 reads MNHEY; CDR2 reads SMNVEV (reference sequence). V lost 3 bases, J lost 6 bases, and 5 bases lay in between. The CDR3 loop spans 12 amino acids. CDR3 protein: CASSFPAGELFF. The CDR3 DNA reads as TGTGCCAGCAGTTTTCCGGCCGGGGAGCTGTTTTTT.

This rearrangement joins TRBV9 to TRBJ1-2; 7 positions agree with TRBD1. V was clipped by 0 bases and J by 4 bases; unmatched bases: 6. The CDR3 is 15 residues long. Germline V gene data show CDR1 as SGDLS and CDR2 as YYNGEE. In DNA form, the CDR3 reads TGTGCCAGCAGCGTAGATCCACAGGGGCGCTATGGCTACACCTTC. Protein: CASSVDPQGRYGYTF. The whole variable domain, filled in from reference TRBV9 and TRBJ1-2, reads DSGVTQTPKHLITATGQRVTLRCSPRSGDLSVYWYQQSLDQGLQFLIQYYNGEERAKGNILERFSAQQFPDLHSELNLSSLELGDSALYFCASSVDPQGRYGYTFGSGTRLTVV.

This clone was seen a single time. One junction end does not reproduce the germline sequence, and a read error may be involved. The chain joins TRBV6-1 to TRBJ2-3, with a possible D match to TRBD1 (5 bases). The CDR3 sequence is 13 residues long. The germline CDR1 and CDR2 sequences are MNHNS and SASEGT. The CDR3 DNA is TGTGCCAGCAGTGAAAACAGGTTTATGGGAATTTTATTT. Encoded protein: CASSENRFMGILF.

V usage is TRBV3-1 (or the pseudogene TRBV3-2) and J usage is TRBJ2-7; TRBD1 matches 9 bases. Germline V lookup: CDR1 LGHDT, CDR2 YNNKEL (reference sequence). With V trimmed by 2 bases and J by 8 bases, 4 bases remained unmatched. The CDR3 loop spans 13 amino acids. DNA for the CDR3: TGTGCCAGCAGCCAATTGGACAGGGGACAGCAGTACTTC. Translated, it gives CASSQLDRGQQYF.

The chain employs TRBV2 and TRBJ2-5; 7 bases agree with TRBD2. The CDR3 totals 15 residues. The V and J ends lost 0 bases and 3 bases, in that order; junction bases with no gene match: 4. The germline V gene has CDR1 SNHLY and CDR2 FYNNEI. In DNA form, the CDR3 reads TGTGCCAGCAGTGAAGCACCCCGGGGGGAAGAGACCCAGTACTTC. It yields the protein CASSEAPRGEETQYF.

The CDR3: CASSLDRDTEAFF. In DNA, the CDR3 is TGTGCCAGCAGCTTAGATCGTGACACTGAAGCTTTCTTT. The V and J genes are TRBV11-2 and TRBJ1-1; D unresolved. The CDR3 loop spans 13 amino acids. Germline V gives CDR1 SGHAT, CDR2 FQNNGV. The ends were cut back, 0 bases at V and 3 bases at J, with 5 bases in the middle.

This chain connects TRBV6-4 to TRBJ2-1, with TRBD2 identical over 7 bases. Germline V CDR1 and CDR2: MRHNA, SNTAGT. V shed 11 bases, J shed 14 bases, and the junction held 18 bases outside the gene matches. This CDR3 is 13 amino acids long. The CDR3 loop is CARRGIGGTNEFF. For the CDR3, the DNA is TGTGCCCGACGGGGGATTGGAGGGACTAACGAGTTCTTC.

This rearrangement joins TRBV6-5 to TRBJ1-1; D is ambiguous. Germline V gives CDR1 MNHEY, CDR2 SVGAGI. The CDR3 totals 13 residues. Trimming pared 4 bases from V and 1 base from J, leaving 7 bases between. In DNA form, the CDR3 reads TGTGCCAGCAGTTTTACGGGGAACACTGAAGCTTTCTTT. Its protein is CASSFTGNTEAFF.

The CDR3: CASSHPEGGRWTQYF. CDR3 bases: TGTGCCAGCAGCCACCCCGAGGGCGGGAGGTGGACCCAGTACTTC. The chain couples TRBV3-1 (or the pseudogene TRBV3-2) to TRBJ2-5; TRBD2 agrees at 8 bases. Germline CDR1 reads LGHDT; CDR2 reads YNNKEL (reference sequence). V dropped 3 bases and J dropped 7; count of bases not matched to a gene: 10. CDR3 size: 15 residues.

V and J are TRBV21-1 and TRBJ2-7; the D call TRBD2 from the table was never checked on the DNA. TRBV21-1 is given as a pseudogene. There are 12 residues in the CDR3. CDR3 DNA: TGTGCCAGCAGCAGGAGGGTGTTCGAGCAGTACTTC. It is translated as CASSRRVFEQYF.